A single sample gave rise to the 30 T cell receptor beta chains below, sequenced in a study of shared T cell receptors in the human thymus. Profiled with immunoSEQ multiplex PCR; TCRdb holds only in-frame clones, not every one. The sample records 700,000 or so clones, approximately 85% being singletons. This sample also appeared in a second study, on human thymus T cells.

The sequenced material came from thymocytes. All receptors come from a girl under three years old with a congenital heart defect.

V and J are TRBV14 and TRBJ2-1; 10 bases are a match to TRBD1. There are 14 residues in the CDR3. Trimming removed 4 bases from V and 8 bases from J; junction bases left unmatched: 5. In germline, CDR1 is SGHDN, CDR2 FVKESK. The chain's CDR3 is CASSRTGGEDEQFF. The DNA for the CDR3 is TGTGCCAGCAGCCGGACAGGGGGAGAGGATGAGCAGTTCTTC.

The chain employs TRBV27 and TRBJ2-7; no firm D call. The CDR3 is made up of 13 amino acids. CDR1 and CDR2 (germline): MNHEY, SMNVEV (reference sequence). V was cut by 5 bases and J by 4 bases, with 12 bases left in between. The CDR3 here is CASSPLGLYEQYF. The CDR3 coding sequence is TGTGCCAGCAGTCCCTTGGGCCTTTACGAGCAGTACTTC.

The chain has TRBV18 and TRBJ1-6; 9 nucleotides align to TRBD1. This CDR3 has 15 residues. Trimming cost V 4 bases and J 11 bases; bases outside gene matches: 9. CDR1 and CDR2 (germline): KGHSH, LQKENI. This CDR3 reads CASSQGQGYVAPLHF. CDR3 in DNA: TGTGCCAGCTCACAAGGACAGGGGTATGTTGCACCCCTCCACTTT.

This rearrangement joins TRBV2 to TRBJ1-2; 8 bases match TRBD1. The junction had 8 bases not matched to a gene; V was cut back by 6 bases and J by 2 bases. This CDR3 is 15 amino acids long. Germline V gives CDR1 SNHLY, CDR2 FYNNEI. The CDR3 nucleotides are TGTGCCAGCAGGGATCCGGGACAGGTGAACTATGGCTACACCTTC. This encodes CASRDPGQVNYGYTF.

This clone came up a few times. V gene TRBV25-1 combines with J gene TRBJ2-7; TRBD2 is a possible D gene (7 bases). The V gene's germline CDR1 is MGHDK and CDR2 SYGVNS. This CDR3 is built from 14 residues. V lost 5 bases to trimming and J lost 3 bases, with 14 bases between them. In nucleotides, the CDR3 is TGTGCCAGCAGTAAGGGAGGGGGATACTACGAGCAGTACTTC. Translated: CASSKGGGYYEQYF.

The chain combines TRBV2 with TRBJ2-1; weak D call: TRBD2 (6 bases). The germline gives CDR1 SNHLY, CDR2 FYNNEI. Deletions cut 8 bases from V and 6 bases from J, with 8 bases between. The CDR3 runs 11 residues. CDR3 bases: TGTGCCAGCGACGGGGGCAATGAGCAGTTCTTC. It codes for CASDGGNEQFF.

This clone appeared a few times. This sequence joins TRBV5-1 and TRBJ2-1; TRBD1 aligns across 9 bases. The germline CDR1 and CDR2 sequences are SGHRS and YFSETQ. The length of the CDR3 is 15 residues. J lost 4 bases, V lost 1 base, and 3 bases had no gene match. DNA for the CDR3: TGCGCCAGCAGCTTGACTGGACAGGGGTACAATGAGCAGTTCTTC. It encodes CASSLTGQGYNEQFF.

The chain joins TRBV10-3 to TRBJ2-7; D is uncertain. V was cut by 1 base and J by 4 bases, with 14 bases left in between. The CDR3 runs 15 residues. Per germline, CDR1 ENHRY and CDR2 SYGVKD. CDR3 coding DNA: TGTGCCATCAGTGAGTGGTACCCTCTCCGGTACGAGCAGTACTTC. Translating it yields CAISEWYPLRYEQYF.

The V and J genes are TRBV19 and TRBJ1-6, with 10 bases lining up with TRBD1. The length of the CDR3 is 17 residues. Per the germline V gene, CDR1 is LNHDA and CDR2 is SQIVND (reference sequence). After removal of 2 bases from V and 7 bases from J, the junction contained 8 bases not matched to a gene. Here the CDR3 reads CASSIILQGQGNSPLHF. The CDR3 bases are TGTGCCAGTAGTATAATCTTGCAGGGACAGGGGAATTCACCCCTCCACTTT.

The genes are TRBV10-3 and TRBJ2-3, with TRBD1 matching 7 bases. Germline V gene lookup returns CDR1 ENHRY and CDR2 SYGVKD. This CDR3 contains 15 residues. V dropped 6 bases and J dropped 1; count of bases not matched to a gene: 7. The CDR3 region has the DNA TGTGCCATCAGGCGACAGGGAAGGGGCACAGATACGCAGTATTTT. Translating it yields CAIRRQGRGTDTQYF.

This clone was counted once. The chain joins TRBV15 to TRBJ2-5; a possible D gene is TRBD1 (5 bases). The ends were cut back, 4 bases at V and 6 bases at J, with 15 bases in the middle. The CDR3 consists of 14 residues. CDR1 is LNHNV, CDR2 YYDKDF, per germline (reference sequence). The CDR3 DNA reads as TGTGCCACCAGCACCCTTGGGGCCTCTAAGACCCAGTACTTC. It encodes CATSTLGASKTQYF.

The chain is built from TRBV7-8 and TRBJ2-3; 11 bases are a match to TRBD2. Germline V gene lookup returns CDR1 SGHVS and CDR2 FQNEAQ. With 3 bases clipped from V and 2 bases from J, the junction kept 10 bases outside the gene matches. This CDR3 is built from 18 residues. The CDR3: CASSFIAGGPEFTDTQYF. The CDR3 nucleotides read TGTGCCAGCAGCTTCATAGCGGGGGGGCCGGAGTTCACAGATACGCAGTATTTT.

This clone was picked up one time. The CDR3 DNA is TGCGCCAGCAGCTTGGCCAGGGTAGATGAAAAACTGTTTTTT. Translated: CASSLARVDEKLFF. The V and J genes are TRBV5-1 and TRBJ1-4; weak D call: TRBD1 (5 bases). V lost 0 bases and J lost 6, with 9 bases in between. The CDR3 is made up of 14 amino acids. In germline, CDR1 is SGHRS, CDR2 YFSETQ.

In this sample, this clone turned up a few times. The chain combines TRBV11-2 with TRBJ2-7; D not resolved. The CDR3 runs 16 residues. V shed 4 bases and J shed 0 bases, with 16 bases lying between them. The germline V gene has CDR1 SGHAT and CDR2 FQNNGV. CDR3 in DNA: TGTGCCAGCAGCTCTCCATCCCAGATCACCTCCTACGAGCAGTACTTC. This codes for CASSSPSQITSYEQYF.

V usage is TRBV15 and J usage is TRBJ2-7; no definite D call. Trimming stripped 5 bases from V and 7 bases from J, with 18 bases between. CDR1 is LNHNV and CDR2 is YYDKDF in the germline V gene (reference sequence). This CDR3 region has 14 residues. The CDR3 DNA reads TGTGCCACCAGCCTCCCCGCGCCTTCACCGGAGCAGTACTTC. Its translation is CATSLPAPSPEQYF.

The chain has TRBV7-9 and TRBJ2-5; 9 bases align to TRBD2. V was clipped by 4 bases and J by 3 bases; unmatched bases: 9. The CDR3 sequence is 16 residues long. Per the germline V gene, CDR1 is SEHNR and CDR2 is FQNEAQ (reference sequence). The DNA for the CDR3 is TGTGCCAGCAGCTCCGGTATTCTAGCGGGGAAAGAGACCCAGTACTTC. Its protein product is CASSSGILAGKETQYF.

V is TRBV4-1 and J is TRBJ1-1, with D possibly matching TRBD1 (5 bases). Trimming stripped 0 bases from V and 7 bases from J, with 21 bases between. The CDR3 totals 17 residues. Per the germline V gene, CDR1 is MGHRA and CDR2 is YSYEKL. CDR3 DNA sequence: TGCGCCAGCAGCCAAGATAGGGTGGGCAGGGTGGGCGGTGAAGCTTTCTTT. Translation: CASSQDRVGRVGGEAFF.

This clone was observed a single time. The chain employs TRBV9 and TRBJ2-3; 7 nucleotides agree with TRBD2. This CDR3 region has 19 residues. V trimming: 0 bases; J trimming: 1 base; junction bases outside the gene matches: 14. Germline lookup yields CDR1 SGDLS and CDR2 YYNGEE. CDR3 nucleotides: TGTGCCAGCAGCGTAGATGGCGAGGATAGGAGCGGGGGCACAGATACGCAGTATTTT. Its protein product is CASSVDGEDRSGGTDTQYF.

For the CDR3, the DNA is TGCGCCAGCAGCCAAGATCGGGGGGAGGGGGTAGGGCCCTACGAGCAGTACTTC. This translates into CASSQDRGEGVGPYEQYF. This sequence joins TRBV4-3 and TRBJ2-5; maybe TRBD2 (7 bases). The J call could be wrong; TRBJ2-7 is a better fit for the DNA end. The germline V gene encodes CDR1 LGHNA and CDR2 YSLEER. The CDR3 has 18 amino acids.

The chain employs TRBV5-1 and TRBJ1-1, with a tentative D call TRBD1 (6 bases). V lost 2 bases to trimming and J lost 1 base, with 21 bases between them. Germline V gene sequence: CDR1 SGHRS, CDR2 YFSETQ. The length of the CDR3 is 18 residues. The CDR3 loop is CASSFQATGCLRNTEAFF. The CDR3 DNA reads TGCGCCAGCAGCTTTCAAGCCACAGGGTGTCTAAGGAACACTGAAGCTTTCTTT.

The chain employs TRBV7-9 and TRBJ1-2; 7 bases fit TRBD1. There are 15 residues in the CDR3. CDR1 and CDR2 (germline): SEHNR, FQNEAQ (reference sequence). Trimming removed 4 bases from V and 6 bases from J; junction bases left unmatched: 11. The CDR3 reads CASSSRDSIPNGYTF. In DNA form, the CDR3 reads TGTGCCAGCAGCTCCCGGGACAGCATCCCAAATGGCTACACCTTC.

J is TRBJ2-1 and V is TRBV27, with 12 bases aligning to TRBD2. The CDR3 length is 17 residues. The ends lost 3 bases at V and 6 bases at J; junction bases unmatched: 9. The germline CDR1 and CDR2 sequences are MNHEY and SMNVEV (reference sequence). The CDR3 coding sequence is TGTGCCAGCAGTTTGTCCATACTAGCGGGGGGCGCCAATGAGCAGTTCTTC. It is translated as CASSLSILAGGANEQFF.

This rearrangement joins TRBV19 to TRBJ1-5; TRBD1 agrees at 7 bases. The CDR3 is 16 residues long. Germline lookup yields CDR1 LNHDA and CDR2 SQIVND (reference sequence). V lost 4 bases, J lost 0 bases, and 6 bases stayed unmatched. CDR3 nucleotide sequence: TGTGCCAGTAGTACCTGGGACAGCTATAGCAATCAGCCCCAGCATTTT. It codes for CASSTWDSYSNQPQHF.

This chain links TRBV15 with TRBJ2-7, with 8 bases that match TRBD2. This CDR3 contains 14 residues. Looked up from germline, CDR1 is LNHNV and CDR2 is YYDKDF (reference sequence). The V segment lost 6 bases and the J segment 7 bases; nucleotides outside the gene matches: 11. In nucleotides, the CDR3 is TGTGCCACCAGGGCGGGGGGCAGGTCGAGGGAGCAGTACTTC. It yields the protein CATRAGGRSREQYF.

This rearrangement joins TRBV27 to TRBJ2-7; 16 nucleotides align to TRBD2. The J segment lost 5 bases and the V segment lost 5 bases, leaving 6 bases of the junction unmatched. This CDR3 is built from 16 residues. Germline assignment: CDR1 MNHEY and CDR2 SMNVEV (reference sequence). The CDR3 DNA reads TGTGCCAGCAGTCCGGGACTAGCGGGGGGGCAAAACGAGCAGTACTTC. This encodes CASSPGLAGGQNEQYF.

This clone was recorded only once. The chain is built from TRBV29-1 and TRBJ1-1, with D perhaps matching TRBD1 (6 bases). The V end lost 0 bases, the J end lost 5 bases, and 16 bases lay between the germline ends. The CDR3 length is 15 residues. Germline V gene sequence: CDR1 SQVTM, CDR2 ANQGSEA. DNA for the CDR3: TGCAGCGTTGAAGATCAACTAACAGGGCGGACTGAAGCTTTCTTT. Translating gives CSVEDQLTGRTEAFF.

This clone was detected only once. V gene TRBV5-1 combines with J gene TRBJ1-1; 7 bases are shared with TRBD1. J gave up 6 bases and V 4 bases, and 9 bases lay outside the gene matches. The CDR3 consists of 14 residues. Looked up from germline, CDR1 is SGHRS and CDR2 is YFSETQ. CDR3 DNA sequence: TGCGCCAGCAGCCCGGGACAGCCCATTCCTGAAGCTTTCTTT. This encodes CASSPGQPIPEAFF.

The chain couples TRBV4-1 to TRBJ1-2; D call uncertain. The V gene's germline CDR1 is MGHRA and CDR2 YSYEKL. Deletions cut 3 bases from V and 8 bases from J, with 16 bases between. The CDR3 runs 14 residues. The CDR3 DNA is TGCGCCAGCAGCCAGAGACCCGGGAGCGCGGGCTACACCTTC. Translation gives CASSQRPGSAGYTF.

To note about this clone: The missing conserved phenylalanine or tryptophan at the end of this CDR3 makes a read error likely. It is unclear where the CDR3 begins or ends on the DNA, so no DNA is shown, and the CDR3 is as TCRdb lists it. The chain carries TRBV14 and TRBJ2-7; no check of the table's D call, TRBD2, against the DNA was made. Per the germline V gene, CDR1 is SGHDN and CDR2 is FVKESK. The CDR3 comprises 11 residues, both ends counted. The CDR3 reads CASSQGRIVEI.

On this clone: Other DNA sequences within the sample encode an identical CDR3. The chain has TRBV11-2 and TRBJ2-7; maybe TRBD2 (6 bases). Trimming stripped 3 bases from V and 0 bases from J, with 9 bases between. This CDR3 contains 14 residues. CDR1 and CDR2 from the germline V gene are SGHAT and FQNNGV. The CDR3 loop reads CASSFPGDSYEQYF. The DNA for the CDR3 is TGTGCCAGCAGCTTCCCGGGGGACTCCTACGAGCAGTACTTC.